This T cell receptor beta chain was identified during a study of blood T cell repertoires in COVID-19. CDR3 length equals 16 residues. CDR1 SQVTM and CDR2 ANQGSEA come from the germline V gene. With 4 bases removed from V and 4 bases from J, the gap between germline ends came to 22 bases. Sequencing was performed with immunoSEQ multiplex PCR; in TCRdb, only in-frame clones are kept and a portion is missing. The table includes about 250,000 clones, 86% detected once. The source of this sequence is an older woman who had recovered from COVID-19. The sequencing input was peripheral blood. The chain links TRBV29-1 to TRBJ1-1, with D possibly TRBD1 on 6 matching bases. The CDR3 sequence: CSVVPSKGGGGTEAFF. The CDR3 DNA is TGCAGCGTTGTCCCTTCGAAAGGGGGGGGCGGCACTGAAGCTTTCTTT.